This entry features one T cell receptor (beta chain) sequence. Its matching antigen is unknown. The authors built TCR beta libraries using iRepertoire HTBI primers and Arm-PCR of CDR3 regions. In TCRdb, the multiplex PCR reads were re-called with MiXCR into one record per CDR3 protein. Seen here are approximately 380,000 distinct CDR3 sequences, 20% to 25% observed once, and the top ten hold about 20%. The time point was: persistent/refractory GD, antithyroid drugs over 5 years with positive TRAb. The TCR library used RNA extracted from PBMCs. J was trimmed by 3 bases and V by 5 bases; bases with no gene match: 11. CDR1 is MNHEY, CDR2 SMNVEV, per germline (reference sequence). The CDR3 spans 17 residues. This sample was included in a study of regulatory T cells in long-lasting Graves disease. Broader study findings: Less diverse TCR repertoires were seen in persistent Graves' patients than in newly diagnosed ones. More public clonotypes were shared by persistent patients (around 2,500) than by new patients (about 1,000). There was favoring of TRBV28, TRBJ1-2 and TRBJ2-5 in persistent disease.

The material was peripheral blood mononuclear cells (PBMCs), obtained when the disease was refractory, from a patient treated with antithyroid drugs. This chain connects TRBV27 to TRBJ2-1, with 9 bases that match TRBD2. The TCR comes from a female donor with Graves disease. CDR3 residues: CASSPWASGDLYNEQFF. For the CDR3, the DNA is TGTGCCAGCAGTCCCTGGGCTAGCGGGGACCTCTACAATGAGCAGTTCTTC.